This T cell receptor beta chain was sequenced during a study of T cell responses to AZD1222 COVID-19 vaccine. Concerning this clone: The antigen remains undetermined.

CDR3 length: 14 amino acids. The germline gives CDR1 SGHNT, CDR2 YENEEA. V was shortened by 5 bases and J by 8 bases, with 16 bases between the two germline ends. Study outcomes and limitations: Only a handful of AZD1222 recipients were seropositive at baseline. Spike-specific TCR breadth and depth went up after people got two AZD1222 doses. Repertoires were collected only later (after the peak T cell response had occurred).

Sequencing was performed with immunoSEQ multiplex PCR; in TCRdb, only in-frame clones are kept and a portion is missing. The profile covers under 140,000 clones, with roughly 93% appearing a single time and 2.5% to 3% taken by the ten largest. This chain uses TRBV11-3 with TRBJ2-1; perhaps TRBD2 as D (6 bases). This receptor was identified in an adult who received the AZD1222 COVID-19 vaccine. The starting material was peripheral blood, obtained 28 days after the second AZD1222 dose. The DNA for the CDR3 is TGTGCCAGCAGCCCATCCTGGAGGGACGATGAGCAGTTCTTC. Protein sequence: CASSPSWRDDEQFF.